Listed here are 15 T cell receptor beta chains from one sample, sequenced in a study of blood T cell repertoires in COVID-19. Profiled with immunoSEQ multiplex PCR; TCRdb holds only in-frame clones, not every one. The sample comprises approximately 220,000 clones, about 80% of which are singletons, and roughly 2.3% rests with the top ten. The sequencing sample was made of peripheral blood. These receptors were collected from an older woman with acute or convalescent COVID-19.

The rearrangement links TRBV2 to TRBJ1-6; 10 positions agree with TRBD1. Germline V CDR1 and CDR2: SNHLY, FYNNEI. V shed 6 bases and J 5 bases; nucleotides not matched to a gene: 4. The length of the CDR3 is 15 residues. The CDR3 sequence is CASRDRGSHNSPLHF. The CDR3 nucleotides are TGTGCCAGCAGGGACAGGGGGTCCCATAATTCACCCCTCCACTTT.

CDR3 sequence: CASSQPLAGGSDTQYF. The CDR3 coding sequence is TGTGCCAGCAGCCAACCACTAGCGGGGGGATCAGATACGCAGTATTTT. The chain joins TRBV7-9 to TRBJ2-3; 12 bases are shared with TRBD2. In germline, CDR1 is SEHNR, CDR2 FQNEAQ (reference sequence). CDR3 size: 16 residues. The J segment lost 4 bases and the V segment lost 5 bases, leaving 7 bases of the junction unmatched. Full variable domain (missing parts from reference TRBV7-9 and TRBJ2-3): DTGVSQNPRHKITKRGQNVTFRCDPISEHNRLYWYRQTLGQGPEFLTYFQNEAQLEKSRLLSDRFSAERPKGSFSTLEIQRTEQGDSAMYLCASSQPLAGGSDTQYFGPGTRLTVL.

This chain connects TRBV5-1 to TRBJ2-7, with D perhaps matching TRBD2 (5 bases). The CDR3 covers 13 residues. Germline CDR1 and CDR2: SGHRS and YFSETQ. V was shortened by 0 bases and J by 13 bases, with 17 bases between the two germline ends. The chain's CDR3 is CASSLEGGLRPYF. The DNA for the CDR3 is TGCGCCAGCAGCTTGGAAGGCGGGTTGAGGCCTTACTTC. The full variable domain, with the rest looked up from reference TRBV5-1 and TRBJ2-7, is KAGVTQTPRYLIKTRGQQVTLSCSPISGHRSVSWYQQTPGQGLQFLFEYFSETQRNKGNFPGRFSGRQFSNSRSEMNVSTLELGDSALYLCASSLEGGLRPYFGPGTRLTVT.

The V gene is TRBV2, the J gene TRBJ1-1; the D is unclear. Germline lookup yields CDR1 SNHLY and CDR2 FYNNEI. The CDR3 has 13 residues. Trimming stripped 6 bases from V and 1 base from J, with 9 bases between. The CDR3 spells CASRLAENTEAFF. DNA of the CDR3: TGTGCCAGCAGGTTGGCGGAGAACACTGAAGCTTTCTTT.

As DNA, the CDR3 is TGTGCCAGCAAGTTGGGGGGGTCTGGGGCCAACGTCCTGACTTTC. Translating gives CASKLGGSGANVLTF. V and J are TRBV6-5 and TRBJ2-6; 7 nucleotides align to TRBD2. Germline CDR1 and CDR2: MNHEY and SVGAGI. The CDR3 is made up of 15 amino acids. Trimming removed 7 bases from V and 1 base from J; junction bases left unmatched: 4.

The chain is built from TRBV19 and TRBJ2-2, with a tentative D call TRBD1 (6 bases). The V and J ends lost 5 bases and 7 bases respectively, with 11 bases between them. Germline CDR1 reads LNHDA; CDR2 reads SQIVND (reference sequence). The CDR3 extends over 13 amino acids. DNA for the CDR3: TGTGCCAGTAGTCAGGGGTCAGGCGGGGAGCTGTTTTTT. Amino acids: CASSQGSGGELFF.

The chain uses TRBV28 and TRBJ2-3, with TRBD2 matching 12 bases. CDR1 is MDHEN and CDR2 is SYDVKM in the germline V gene. The CDR3 spans 14 residues. The junction had 3 bases not matched to a gene; V was cut back by 4 bases and J by 7 bases. CDR3 bases: TGTGCCAGCAGTTCTAGCGGGGGGGCGAATACGCAGTATTTT. It encodes CASSSSGGANTQYF.

This chain connects TRBV4-1 to TRBJ2-1, with TRBD2 matching over 16 bases. CDR3 length equals 19 residues. V shed 0 bases, J shed 2 bases, and the junction held 4 bases outside the gene matches. Germline loops: CDR1 MGHRA, CDR2 YSYEKL. The CDR3 is CASSQDPGLAGGPYNEQFF. In DNA, the CDR3 is TGCGCCAGCAGCCAAGATCCGGGACTAGCGGGGGGGCCCTACAATGAGCAGTTCTTC.

The J gene is TRBJ1-1, the V gene TRBV7-8; tentatively, D is TRBD1 (5 bases). Germline V lookup: CDR1 SGHVS, CDR2 FQNEAQ. This CDR3 is built from 16 residues. Trimming cost V 5 bases and J 1 base, with 17 bases left between them. CDR3 DNA: TGTGCCAGCAGCCAAAGGGACGGGGGACCGAACACTGAAGCTTTCTTT. Protein: CASSQRDGGPNTEAFF.

This rearrangement joins TRBV11-1 to TRBJ2-3; 8 positions agree with TRBD2. Germline V lookup: CDR1 SGHAT, CDR2 FQDESV (reference sequence). CDR3 length: 16 residues. The V and J ends lost 3 bases and 1 base, in that order; junction bases with no gene match: 6. DNA for the CDR3: TGTGCCAGCAGCTTCCGGGGAGCGGGGGGCACAGATACGCAGTATTTT. It codes for CASSFRGAGGTDTQYF.

This clone was seen just once. The chain recombines TRBV5-1 with TRBJ2-1, with D maybe TRBD2 (6 bases). The CDR3 runs 16 residues. Germline-derived CDR1 and CDR2 are SGHRS and YFSETQ. Trimming removed 4 bases from V and 6 bases from J, with 20 bases in between. The CDR3 sequence: CASSGAGSAGANEQFF. CDR3 DNA sequence: TGCGCCAGCAGCGGGGCGGGGAGCGCCGGCGCCAATGAGCAGTTCTTC.

The chain recombines TRBV4-1 with TRBJ2-7, with a possible D match to TRBD1 (5 bases). The V and J ends lost 0 bases and 2 bases respectively, with 8 bases between them. This CDR3 spans 14 amino acids. CDR1 and CDR2 from the germline V gene are MGHRA and YSYEKL. The CDR3 DNA reads as TGCGCCAGCAGCCAAGATTCAGGGACCTACGAGCAGTACTTC. Protein product: CASSQDSGTYEQYF.

CDR3 sequence (DNA): TGCAGTGCTAAGACTTACAATGAGCAGTTCTTC. Translated: CSAKTYNEQFF. This chain uses TRBV20-1 with TRBJ2-1; D is unresolved. Trimming left V 4 bases short and J 4 bases short, with 5 bases between. The CDR3 contains 11 residues. Germline values: CDR1 DFQATT, CDR2 SNEGSKA (reference sequence).

The genes are TRBV2 and TRBJ2-3, with 9 bases aligning to TRBD2. Germline assignment: CDR1 SNHLY and CDR2 FYNNEI. The V segment lost 4 bases and the J segment 1 base; nucleotides outside the gene matches: 0. This CDR3 spans 14 amino acids. CDR3 coding DNA: TGTGCCAGCAGTGCTAGCGGGGGCACAGATACGCAGTATTTT. Translated, it gives CASSASGGTDTQYF.

J is TRBJ2-1 and V is TRBV6-1; 12 nucleotides line up with TRBD2. Germline V gene lookup returns CDR1 MNHNS and CDR2 SASEGT. The V gene end was trimmed by 4 bases and the J gene end by 6 bases; junction bases not matched to a gene: 10. This CDR3 is built from 17 residues. The CDR3 region has the DNA TGTGCCAGCAGTGTCGACAGCCTAGCGGGGGGGCGCAATGAGCAGTTCTTC. Translation gives CASSVDSLAGGRNEQFF.